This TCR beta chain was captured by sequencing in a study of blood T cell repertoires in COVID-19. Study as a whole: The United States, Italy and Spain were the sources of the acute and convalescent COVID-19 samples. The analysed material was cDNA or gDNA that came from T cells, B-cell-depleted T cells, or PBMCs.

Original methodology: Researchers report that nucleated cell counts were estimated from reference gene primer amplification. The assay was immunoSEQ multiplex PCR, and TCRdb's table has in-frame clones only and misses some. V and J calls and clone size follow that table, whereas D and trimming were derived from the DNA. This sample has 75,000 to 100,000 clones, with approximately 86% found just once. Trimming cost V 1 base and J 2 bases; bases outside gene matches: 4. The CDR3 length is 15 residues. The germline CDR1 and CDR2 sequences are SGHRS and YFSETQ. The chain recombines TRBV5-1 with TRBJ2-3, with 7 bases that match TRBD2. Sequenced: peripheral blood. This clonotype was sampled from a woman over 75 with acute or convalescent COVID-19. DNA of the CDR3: TGCGCCAGCAGCTTGCGGACTAGATTCACAGATACGCAGTATTTT. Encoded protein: CASSLRTRFTDTQYF.